The 20 T cell receptor beta chains in this list originate from one sample, sequenced in a study of blood T cell repertoires in COVID-19. Profiled with immunoSEQ multiplex PCR; TCRdb holds only in-frame clones, not every one. The profile shows roughly 59,000 clones, almost 80% of them singletons. The sample consisted of peripheral blood. The receptors come from a man older than 75 with acute or convalescent COVID-19.

This chain connects TRBV7-6 to TRBJ1-4, with 10 bases aligning to TRBD1. The CDR3 contains 14 residues. Germline CDR1 and CDR2: SGHVS and FNYEAQ. J lost 7 bases, V lost 5 bases, and 4 bases had no gene match. CDR3 coding DNA: TGTGCCAGCAGCCTGGGACAGGGGAGTGAAAAACTGTTTTTT. Translating it yields CASSLGQGSEKLFF. The complete variable domain, with remaining parts taken from reference TRBV7-6 and TRBJ1-4, reads GAGVSQSPRYKVTKRGQDVALRCDPISGHVSLYWYRQALGQGPEFLTYFNYEAQQDKSGLPNDRFSAERPEGSISTLTIQRTEQRDSAMYRCASSLGQGSEKLFFGSGTQLSVL.

The gene calls are TRBV2 and TRBJ1-1, with TRBD1 matching 7 bases. Germline loops: CDR1 SNHLY, CDR2 FYNNEI. The CDR3 is 14 residues long. The V gene end was trimmed by 6 bases and the J gene end by 1 base; junction bases not matched to a gene: 5. CDR3 nucleotides: TGTGCCAGCAGATTGGGACAGACGAACACTGAAGCTTTCTTT. The encoded protein is CASRLGQTNTEAFF.

This rearrangement joins TRBV11-3 to TRBJ1-3; D ambiguous. Germline lookup yields CDR1 SGHNT and CDR2 YENEEA. V lost 8 bases and J lost 4, with 9 bases in between. The CDR3 runs 12 residues. The CDR3 region has the DNA TGTGCCAGCCGGGGTCCCGGAAACACCATATATTTT. It codes for CASRGPGNTIYF.

This clone showed up just once. This sequence joins TRBV27 and TRBJ2-2; D may be TRBD1 (6 bases). The germline gives CDR1 MNHEY, CDR2 SMNVEV (reference sequence). The germline V and J ends were trimmed by 0 bases and 7 bases, with 9 bases remaining between them. The CDR3 runs 14 residues. The CDR3 DNA is TGTGCCAGCAGTTTATCGGGGGCCGGCGGGGAGCTGTTTTTT. This sequence encodes CASSLSGAGGELFF.

The chain has TRBV24-1 and TRBJ2-2, with 9 bases aligning to TRBD2. The germline CDR1 and CDR2 sequences are KGHDR and SFDVKD. This CDR3 contains 16 residues. The J segment lost 4 bases and the V segment lost 1 base, leaving 3 bases of the junction unmatched. This CDR3 is CATSDFSGSATGELFF. The CDR3 region has the DNA TGTGCCACCAGTGATTTTAGCGGGAGTGCCACCGGGGAGCTGTTTTTT.

There are a few counts of this clone. The DNA for the CDR3 is TGTGCCAGTAGCCCAGGACAGGGTACGTCTGGAAACACCATATATTTT. It codes for CASSPGQGTSGNTIYF. The genes are TRBV19 and TRBJ1-3; TRBD1 matches at 8 bases. With V trimmed by 6 bases and J by 1 base, 8 bases remained unmatched. The CDR3 is made up of 16 amino acids. The V gene's germline CDR1 is LNHDA and CDR2 SQIVND (reference sequence).

The chain uses TRBV6-6 and TRBJ2-7; D remains ambiguous. The ends were cut back, 6 bases at V and 3 bases at J, with 12 bases in the middle. This CDR3 is built from 13 residues. Germline V CDR1 and CDR2: MNHNY, SVGAGI (reference sequence). The chain's CDR3 is CASSYDGDYEQYF. The CDR3 region has the DNA TGTGCCAGCAGCTATGACGGAGACTACGAGCAGTACTTC.

This clone was seen only a few times. The chain combines TRBV6-2 or TRBV6-3 with TRBJ1-2; 10 bases are a match to TRBD1. Unmatched junction bases numbered 11, after V lost 3 bases and J lost 4 bases. CDR3 length equals 17 residues. Germline values: CDR1 MNHEY, CDR2 SVGEGT. The CDR3 here is CASSYSDRGIRGYGYTF. CDR3 nucleotide sequence: TGTGCCAGCAGTTATTCGGACAGGGGGATACGTGGCTATGGCTACACCTTC.

The rearrangement links TRBV11-2 to TRBJ2-7; TRBD1 agrees at 9 bases. The V gene's germline CDR1 is SGHAT and CDR2 FQNNGV. J was trimmed by 3 bases and V by 2 bases; bases with no gene match: 8. The CDR3 is 16 amino acids. The CDR3 spells CASSLMSGTGNYEQYF. The CDR3 coding sequence is TGTGCCAGCAGCTTAATGTCCGGGACAGGGAACTACGAGCAGTACTTC.

The chain joins TRBV6-5 to TRBJ2-1; 10 bases are a match to TRBD2. Germline V gene data show CDR1 as MNHEY and CDR2 as SVGAGI. There are 15 residues in the CDR3. J lost 5 bases, V lost 5 bases, and 6 bases had no gene match. The CDR3, as DNA: TGTGCCAGCAGTCCGAGGACTAGCGGTAACAATGAGCAGTTCTTC. Encoded protein: CASSPRTSGNNEQFF.

The gene calls are TRBV28 and TRBJ1-5, with a weak D call TRBD1 (6 bases). Trimming took 3 bases from V and 7 from J, leaving 16 bases between them. The germline V gene has CDR1 MDHEN and CDR2 SYDVKM. The CDR3 totals 15 residues. CDR3 sequence: CASSLRGRGYQPQHF. The DNA for the CDR3 is TGTGCCAGCAGTTTGAGGGGTAGGGGGTACCAGCCCCAGCATTTT. The full variable domain, with the rest looked up from reference TRBV28 and TRBJ1-5, is DVKVTQSSRYLVKRTGEKVFLECVQDMDHENMFWYRQDPGLGLRLIYFSYDVKMKEKGDIPEGYSVSREKKERFSLILESASTNQTSMYLCASSLRGRGYQPQHFGDGTRLSIL.

This clone has a handful of counts. The chain carries TRBV19 and TRBJ2-1; tentatively, D is TRBD1 (6 bases). Germline CDR1 and CDR2: LNHDA and SQIVND (reference sequence). V lost 1 base and J 3 bases, leaving 19 bases between the germline ends. This CDR3 spans 18 amino acids. As DNA, the CDR3 is TGTGCCAGTAGTATAGCGCGGACAGCTGATCCATTCTACAATGAGCAGTTCTTC. It is translated as CASSIARTADPFYNEQFF.

The chain combines TRBV12-5 with TRBJ1-5, with D unresolved. Germline-derived CDR1 and CDR2 are LGHNT and FRNRAP. V was cut by 0 bases and J by 7 bases, with 25 bases left in between. The CDR3 contains 19 residues. CDR3 in DNA: TGTGCTAGTGGTTTGGTAGTGTCAGTAAACAGCCCAGATCCCCAGCCCCAGCATTTT. Its translation is CASGLVVSVNSPDPQPQHF.

The chain joins TRBV4-1 to TRBJ2-3; the match to TRBD2 covers 10 bases. Germline V gives CDR1 MGHRA, CDR2 YSYEKL. The CDR3 length is 17 residues. The trim removed 0 bases at V and 4 bases at J, leaving 7 bases unmatched. In DNA form, the CDR3 reads TGCGCCAGCAGCCAAGATTTAGCGGGAGGAAACGCAGATACGCAGTATTTT. It codes for CASSQDLAGGNADTQYF.

The rearrangement joins TRBV7-3 to TRBJ2-1; D unclear. Between the trimmed V and J ends, which lost 1 base and 0 bases, there was a span of 10 bases. Germline V gives CDR1 SGHTA, CDR2 FQGTGA. The CDR3 has 16 residues. The CDR3 region has the DNA TGTGCCAGCAGCTTAAAGTCGGGTAGCTCCTACAATGAGCAGTTCTTC. It codes for CASSLKSGSSYNEQFF. The entire variable domain, with the rest obtained from reference TRBV7-3 and TRBJ2-1, is as follows: GAGVSQTPSNKVTEKGKYVELRCDPISGHTALYWYRQSLGQGPEFLIYFQGTGAADDSGLPNDRFFAVRPEGSVSTLKIQRTERGDSAVYLCASSLKSGSSYNEQFFGPGTRLTVL.

The chain has TRBV30 and TRBJ1-3, with D tentatively TRBD1 (6 bases). Germline CDR1 and CDR2: GTSNPN and SVGIG (reference sequence). CDR3 size: 16 residues. Trimming removed 2 bases at V and 2 bases at J, with 16 bases between. The CDR3 sequence is CAWSRSGVSAGNTIYF. The CDR3 DNA reads TGTGCCTGGAGTAGGTCAGGGGTATCAGCTGGAAACACCATATATTTT.

CDR3 bases: TGTGCCAGCAGCCAAGATTACGGGGTCGGGGAGCTGTTTTTT. Protein: CASSQDYGVGELFF. The genes are TRBV3-1 (or the pseudogene TRBV3-2) and TRBJ2-2; TRBD2 might be the D (5 bases). Germline-derived CDR1 and CDR2 are LGHDT and YNNKEL (reference sequence). This CDR3 is 14 amino acids long. With 0 bases removed from V and 7 bases from J, the gap between germline ends came to 9 bases.

The genes are TRBV9 and TRBJ2-1; the D gene is possibly TRBD2 (6 bases). Between the trimmed V and J ends, which lost 0 bases and 10 bases, there was a span of 14 bases. CDR1 SGDLS and CDR2 YYNGEE come from the germline V gene. The CDR3 is 14 amino acids. The CDR3 spells CASSVGTPGEEQFF. CDR3 sequence (DNA): TGTGCCAGCAGCGTAGGGACCCCGGGGGAGGAGCAGTTCTTC.

This sequence joins TRBV6-2 or TRBV6-3 and TRBJ2-7, with TRBD2 identical over 14 bases. The V gene end was trimmed by 5 bases and the J gene end by 1 base; junction bases not matched to a gene: 4. The CDR3 consists of 16 residues. Germline CDR1 reads MNHEY; CDR2 reads SVGEGT. CDR3: CASSPTSGRGSYEQYF. CDR3 nucleotide sequence: TGTGCCAGCAGTCCGACTAGCGGGAGGGGGTCCTACGAGCAGTACTTC.

This clone was seen a handful of times. The chain couples TRBV10-2 to TRBJ2-3, with unresolved D. Trimming removed 7 bases at V and 5 bases at J, with 19 bases between. Looked up from germline, CDR1 is WSHSY and CDR2 is SAAADI. This CDR3 is built from 15 residues. The CDR3 is CASTPSGVGEDTQYF. Written as DNA, the CDR3 is TGCGCCAGCACCCCGTCTGGAGTTGGAGAAGATACGCAGTATTTT.